Here is one T cell receptor (beta chain) with its context. Its antigen remains unidentified. Produced via immunoSEQ multiplex PCR; TCRdb's table is partial and in-frame only. Among 25,000 to 35,000 clones listed, around 93% were seen once. The sample is drawn from a study of circulating and synovial CD4+ cells in juvenile arthritis. Study-wide points: Circulating pathogenic-like lymphocytes shared a substantially higher fraction of CDR3 sequences with synovium than bulk blood. Measured synovium overlap likely understates the true shared repertoire. Some such blood samples were as oligoclonal as synovium.

The J segment lost 7 bases and the V segment lost 5 bases, leaving 9 bases of the junction unmatched. In germline, CDR1 is GTSNPN, CDR2 SVGIG (reference sequence). The CDR3 extends over 15 amino acids. Sequences were obtained from CD4+ T cells from blood. This clonotype was sampled from a human donor with juvenile idiopathic arthritis. The chain carries TRBV30 and TRBJ2-1; 12 nucleotides line up with TRBD2. This chain's CDR3 is CAWLAGGLVTNEQFF. As DNA, the CDR3 is TGTGCCTGGCTAGCGGGAGGGCTAGTAACTAATGAGCAGTTCTTC.